This entry lists 8 T cell receptor beta chains sequenced from one sample in a study of long-term antiretroviral therapy in people with HIV. Survey-level immunoSEQ v3.0 assays were run. The protocol was immunoSEQ multiplex PCR, while the TCRdb copy is restricted to in-frame clones and leaves out a portion. The data contain roughly 21,000 clones, 82% of them singletons. Sample: unsorted PBMCs, taken 0.2 years after starting antiretroviral therapy. These TCRs come from a woman aged 25 to 39 with HIV.

CDR3 coding DNA: TGCGCCAGCAGCTTGACTGATTGGAACACTGAAGCTTTCTTT. Protein: CASSLTDWNTEAFF. V is TRBV5-1 and J is TRBJ1-1; no reliable D call. CDR1 is SGHRS, CDR2 YFSETQ, per germline. The CDR3 is 14 amino acids. V was cut by 1 base and J by 1 base, with 8 bases left in between. Based on the CDR3 plus reference TRBV5-1 and TRBJ1-1, the full variable domain is KAGVTQTPRYLIKTRGQQVTLSCSPISGHRSVSWYQQTPGQGLQFLFEYFSETQRNKGNFPGRFSGRQFSNSRSEMNVSTLELGDSALYLCASSLTDWNTEAFFGQGTRLTVV.

The chain couples TRBV9 to TRBJ1-2; unclear D gene. This CDR3 has 9 amino acids. Trimming took 6 bases from V and 7 from J, leaving 4 bases between them. The germline CDR1 and CDR2 sequences are SGDLS and YYNGEE. The CDR3: CASKGGYTF. The DNA of the CDR3 is TGTGCCAGCAAGGGTGGCTACACCTTC.

The chain is built from TRBV18 and TRBJ1-3; D is ambiguous. This CDR3 contains 13 residues. V was shortened by 4 bases and J by 8 bases, with 12 bases between the two germline ends. Looked up from germline, CDR1 is KGHSH and CDR2 is LQKENI. The CDR3 region has the DNA TGTGCCAGCTCACTCGTCGCCGGGCACACCATATATTTT. This gives the protein CASSLVAGHTIYF.

This clone was seen a single time. The chain uses TRBV29-1 and TRBJ1-2, with D possibly TRBD1 on 5 matching bases. The CDR3 has 13 amino acids. Germline CDR1 reads SQVTM; CDR2 reads ANQGSEA. Trimming took off 4 bases at V and 2 bases at J, with 11 bases between the two ends. CDR3 nucleotide sequence: TGCAGCGTTGTCCCGGGGCTCAACTATGGCTACACCTTC. Translation gives CSVVPGLNYGYTF.

This clone occurred once. The V call is TRBV4-2, the J call TRBJ1-2; D may be TRBD1 (6 bases). The CDR3 is made up of 15 amino acids. The germline V and J ends were trimmed by 0 bases and 3 bases, with 11 bases remaining between them. Germline-derived CDR1 and CDR2 are LGHNA and YNFKEQ. CDR3 sequence: CASSQERQDDYGYTF. In nucleotides, the CDR3 is TGTGCCAGCAGCCAAGAAAGACAGGACGACTATGGCTACACCTTC.

This clone was seen only once. The chain uses TRBV10-3 and TRBJ1-1, with 8 bases fitting TRBD1. J was trimmed by 7 bases and V by 7 bases; bases with no gene match: 11. Germline CDR1 and CDR2: ENHRY and SYGVKD. The CDR3 covers 14 residues. CDR3 DNA sequence: TGTGCCATCAACTCCCAGGGGGCGCACATTGAAGCTTTCTTT. This gives the protein CAINSQGAHIEAFF.

CDR3: CASNYGYTF. CDR3 coding DNA: TGCGCCAGCAATTATGGCTACACCTTC. This rearrangement joins TRBV10-1 to TRBJ1-2; no clear D gene. CDR1 and CDR2 (germline): WNHNN, SYGVQD (reference sequence). The CDR3 is 9 amino acids. Trimming shortened V by 7 bases and J by 5 bases, and 2 bases separated the two germline ends.

The CDR3 loop is CAWRLGAGAQETQYF. For the CDR3, the DNA is TGTGCCTGGAGACTAGGTGCGGGGGCCCAAGAGACCCAGTACTTC. The chain is built from TRBV30 and TRBJ2-5, with D perhaps TRBD2 (7 bases). Deletions cut 3 bases from V and 1 base from J, with 15 bases between. The V gene's germline CDR1 is GTSNPN and CDR2 SVGIG (reference sequence). The CDR3 spans 15 residues.